This T cell receptor beta chain was recovered during a study of CD8+CD57+ T cells in acquired aplastic anemia. Turning to the study itself: Sorted CD4+ and CD8+ cells yielded about 3.1 ug of DNA on average. Healthy donor CD4+ cell samples had a mean of roughly 10 million reads.

On this clonotype itself: What it binds is not known. The junction shows a germline mismatch at one end, possibly a read error.

The CDR3 has 14 residues. The germline V gene encodes CDR1 SGDLS and CDR2 YYNGEE. Profiles of TCR beta VDJ and CDR3 were generated from a genomic DNA template. TCRdb re-called the reads with MiXCR, one entry per CDR3 protein. This table has approximately 380,000 distinct CDR3 sequences, roughly 68% appearing once. Study results and caveats: Common to patients and controls were twenty-nine CD8+ CDR3 sequences. Researchers reported that CD8+ Simpson's diversity was not significantly different in patients versus controls.

This clonotype originated in a human donor in good health, serving as a control. The rearrangement joins TRBV9 to TRBJ2-1; weak D call: TRBD1 (5 bases). The specimen was sorted CD4+, CD8+, or CD8+CD57+ T cells (not recorded which) from PBMCs. CDR3 region: CASSCSTAYNVQFF. The CDR3 DNA is TGTGCCAGCAGCTGCTCGACAGCTTACAATGTGCAGTTCTTC.